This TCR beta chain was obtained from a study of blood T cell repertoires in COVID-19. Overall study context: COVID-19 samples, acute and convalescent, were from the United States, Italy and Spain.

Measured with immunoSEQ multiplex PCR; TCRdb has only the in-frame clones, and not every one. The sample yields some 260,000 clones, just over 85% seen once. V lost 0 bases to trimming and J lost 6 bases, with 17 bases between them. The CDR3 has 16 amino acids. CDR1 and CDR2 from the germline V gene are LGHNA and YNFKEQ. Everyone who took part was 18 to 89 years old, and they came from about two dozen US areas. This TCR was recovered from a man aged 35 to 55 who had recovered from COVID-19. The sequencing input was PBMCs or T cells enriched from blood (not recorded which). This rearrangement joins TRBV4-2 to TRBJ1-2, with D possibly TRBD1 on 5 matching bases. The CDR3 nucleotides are TGTGCCAGCAGCCAAGATAAGAGCGTCATAGGGGATGGCTACACCTTC. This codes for CASSQDKSVIGDGYTF.